This TCR beta chain was profiled in a study of T cell responses to AZD1222 COVID-19 vaccine. Study conclusions and caveats: Donors were chiefly white British, with a greater number of females, and clonal diversity was perhaps underestimated.

Regarding this clone: The target antigen is unknown.

CDR1 MNHEY and CDR2 SMNVEV come from the germline V gene (reference sequence). The CDR3 consists of 13 residues. V lost 4 bases to trimming and J lost 7 bases, with 14 bases between them. Sequencing was performed with immunoSEQ multiplex PCR; in TCRdb, only in-frame clones are kept and a portion is missing. In the table there are 150,000 to 190,000 clones, 80% to 90% of which are singletons. Sample: peripheral blood, taken after recovery from COVID-19. This receptor was taken from an adult who had recovered from COVID-19. The chain employs TRBV27 and TRBJ2-7, with D possibly TRBD1 on 6 matching bases. The CDR3 DNA reads as TGTGCCAGCAGTTGGGGGCCTTGGGAGGAGCAGTACTTC. Protein: CASSWGPWEEQYF.